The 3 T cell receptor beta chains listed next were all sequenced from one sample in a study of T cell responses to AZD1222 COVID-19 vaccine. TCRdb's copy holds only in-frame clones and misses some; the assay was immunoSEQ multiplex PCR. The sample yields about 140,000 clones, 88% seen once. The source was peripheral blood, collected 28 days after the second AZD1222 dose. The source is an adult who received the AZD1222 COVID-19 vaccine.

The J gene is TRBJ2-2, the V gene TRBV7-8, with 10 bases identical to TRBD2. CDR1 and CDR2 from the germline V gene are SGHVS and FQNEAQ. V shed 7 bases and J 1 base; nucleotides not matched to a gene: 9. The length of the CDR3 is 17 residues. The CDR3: CASTLRASGGNTGELFF. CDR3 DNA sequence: TGTGCCAGCACCCTAAGGGCTAGCGGGGGGAACACCGGGGAGCTGTTTTTT.

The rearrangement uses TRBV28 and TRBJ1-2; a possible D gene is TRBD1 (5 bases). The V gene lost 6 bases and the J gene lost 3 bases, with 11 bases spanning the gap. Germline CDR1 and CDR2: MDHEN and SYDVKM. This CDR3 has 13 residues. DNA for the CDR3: TGTGCCAGCAGCGCGACAGAATACTATGGCTACACCTTC. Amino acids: CASSATEYYGYTF.

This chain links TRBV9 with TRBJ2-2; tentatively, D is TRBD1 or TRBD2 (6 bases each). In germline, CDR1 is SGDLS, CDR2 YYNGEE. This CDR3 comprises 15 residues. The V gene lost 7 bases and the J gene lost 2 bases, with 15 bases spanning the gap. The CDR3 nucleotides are TGTGCCAGCCAGAGGGGGGTTCGAAACACCGGGGAGCTGTTTTTT. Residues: CASQRGVRNTGELFF.